This record looks at one T cell receptor (beta chain) sequence and its context. No antigen is known for it. The sample belongs to a study of cytomegalovirus exposure and HLA in healthy donors. As for the study in general: The same platform as the approximately 670 first-cohort repertoires was used for the 95 to 150 validation repertoires, a later analysis reported.

The repertoire was sequenced with immunoSEQ multiplex PCR; TCRdb's copy has only in-frame clones and lacks some. The sample lists 120,000 or so clones; 88% were seen once. Study results and limitations: Accounts indicate the classifier identified cytomegalovirus status with strong specificity and sensitivity. There were under 200 TCR beta chains listed as cytomegalovirus-associated.

Germline V gene lookup returns CDR1 MNHEY and CDR2 SMNVEV (reference sequence). J gave up 7 bases and V 10 bases, and 13 bases lay outside the gene matches. The CDR3 runs 14 residues. This receptor was taken from a man under 40 in good health and CMV-seronegative. The chain is built from TRBV27 and TRBJ2-5; 9 bases align to TRBD1. Sequences were obtained from PBMCs. The CDR3 loop reads CATGDRGAQGTQYF. The CDR3 nucleotides read TGTGCCACCGGAGACAGGGGGGCTCAGGGGACCCAGTACTTC.